This passage covers 6 T cell receptor beta chains from one sample sequenced in a study of blood T cell repertoires in COVID-19. Sequenced by immunoSEQ multiplex PCR; TCRdb stores in-frame clones only, minus some. The sample has 390,000 or so clones; more than 80% are singletons. Specimen: peripheral blood. The receptors come from a woman aged 30 to 39 with COVID-19, enrolled during active disease.

This chain joins TRBV29-1 and TRBJ1-1; possible D gene TRBD1, 5 bases. This CDR3 is 13 amino acids long. Germline loops: CDR1 SQVTM, CDR2 ANQGSEA. The V gene lost 2 bases and the J gene lost 4 bases, with 11 bases spanning the gap. CDR3 amino acids: CSVESGFGTEAFF. CDR3 sequence (DNA): TGCAGCGTTGAATCAGGGTTCGGCACTGAAGCTTTCTTT.

The chain joins TRBV9 to TRBJ2-2, with 8 bases fitting TRBD1. The junction had 7 bases not matched to a gene; V was cut back by 1 base and J by 5 bases. Germline assignment: CDR1 SGDLS and CDR2 YYNGEE. The CDR3 consists of 16 residues. CDR3 residues: CASSVRPQGVTGELFF. CDR3 DNA sequence: TGTGCCAGCAGCGTAAGGCCACAGGGGGTTACCGGGGAGCTGTTTTTT. Variable domain in full (rest from reference TRBV9 and TRBJ2-2): DSGVTQTPKHLITATGQRVTLRCSPRSGDLSVYWYQQSLDQGLQFLIQYYNGEERAKGNILERFSAQQFPDLHSELNLSSLELGDSALYFCASSVRPQGVTGELFFGEGSRLTVL.

The rearrangement joins TRBV18 to TRBJ2-7, with TRBD1 matching over 7 bases. The germline V gene encodes CDR1 KGHSH and CDR2 LQKENI. V lost 3 bases and J lost 3; bases outside the gene matches: 8. CDR3 length equals 15 residues. DNA of the CDR3: TGTGCCAGCTCACCCACCCCGGGACAGAGCTACGAGCAGTACGTC. Translated: CASSPTPGQSYEQYV.

The chain joins TRBV6-2 or TRBV6-3 to TRBJ2-1, with TRBD2 identical over 13 bases. The CDR3 has 15 amino acids. The V segment lost 5 bases and the J segment 8 bases; nucleotides outside the gene matches: 6. In germline, CDR1 is MNHEY, CDR2 SVGEGT. The CDR3 sequence is CASSTGLAGVDEQFF. The CDR3 DNA is TGTGCCAGCAGTACAGGACTAGCGGGAGTCGATGAGCAGTTCTTC.

Here the CDR3 DNA reads TGTGCCAGTAGTAGGACATCGGGTAAAGACTTCGTCGGTAACTATGGCTACACCTTC. This encodes CASSRTSGKDFVGNYGYTF. The J gene is TRBJ1-2, the V gene TRBV19, with D maybe TRBD1 (5 bases). Germline CDR1 LNHDA, CDR2 SQIVND (reference sequence). V lost 4 bases to trimming and J lost 1 base, with 25 bases between them. The length of the CDR3 is 19 residues.

V gene TRBV5-1 combines with J gene TRBJ2-1; 8 positions match TRBD2. CDR1 is SGHRS and CDR2 is YFSETQ in the germline V gene. Trimming removed 0 bases from V and 0 bases from J; junction bases left unmatched: 2. The CDR3 extends over 16 amino acids. The CDR3 loop reads CASSLGGGSSYNEQFF. The CDR3 DNA is TGCGCCAGCAGCTTGGGCGGGGGGAGCTCCTACAATGAGCAGTTCTTC.